Given below is one T cell receptor beta chain in context. Per the study methods: Counts of nucleated cells, estimated from reference gene primer amplification, were obtained. Assay used: immunoSEQ multiplex PCR; TCRdb lists only in-frame clones, some missing. From that table come the V and J calls and clone size; the DNA was used to work out D and trimming. The sample has roughly 190,000 clones, approximately 86% seen once. The entry originates in a study of blood T cell repertoires in COVID-19. Turning to the study itself: T cells, B-cell-depleted T cells, or PBMCs supplied cDNA or gDNA.

The ends lost 3 bases at V and 1 base at J; junction bases unmatched: 1. The CDR3 covers 15 residues. CDR1 and CDR2 from the germline V gene are SGHTA and FQGNSA. Study members were between roughly 18 and 100 years old and lived in 25 or so US regions. Self-reported history from a screening survey and questionnaire set each donor's cohort. The material sequenced was PBMCs or T cells enriched from blood (not recorded which). The V call is TRBV7-2, the J call TRBJ2-5, with 11 bases lining up with TRBD1. The TCR was taken from a woman aged 40 to 50 in a cohort exposed to, infected with or recovered from COVID-19 (not recorded which). The CDR3: CASSLDRGLQETQYF. The CDR3 DNA reads TGTGCCAGCAGCTTGGACAGGGGGCTCCAAGAGACCCAGTACTTC. The whole variable domain, remainder taken from reference TRBV7-2 and TRBJ2-5, is GAGVSQSPSNKVTEKGKDVELRCDPISGHTALYWYRQSLGQGLEFLIYFQGNSAPDKSGLPSDRFSAERTGGSVSTLTIQRTQQEDSAVYLCASSLDRGLQETQYFGPGTRLLVL.